This TCR beta chain stems from a study of vaccination and CD4 T cells after COVID-19. Overall study: Convalescent donors: six male, four female; seven Caucasian, two Asian, one multiracial, two Hispanic.

Regarding treatment: roughly 10-day PBMC culture with coronavirus spike peptide pools or control peptides (ViraFEST assay). Cells received half-medium changes with fresh IL-2 medium on days 3 and 7. On this clonotype: Its antigen is not known.

J was trimmed by 1 base and V by 1 base; bases with no gene match: 4. The CDR3 extends over 17 amino acids. CDR1 and CDR2 (germline): LNHNV, YYDKDF (reference sequence). Sequence data for DNA of cultured CD4+ T cells were generated by the Oncomine TCR Beta short-read assay. One entry per CDR3 protein results from TCRdb running MiXCR on the PCR reads. This sample has over 10,000 distinct CDR3 sequences; more than 70% occur once, and the top ten carry more than 20%. The sequenced sample was CD4+ T cells from blood, cultured in vitro. The rearrangement links TRBV15 to TRBJ2-4; 10 positions agree with TRBD1. The source of this sequence is a human donor who had recovered from COVID-19. CDR3 DNA sequence: TGTGCCACCAGCAGAGGCCTGGGACAGGGGGCCAAAAACATTCAGTACTTC. It yields the protein CATSRGLGQGAKNIQYF. The full variable domain, in which reference TRBV15 and TRBJ2-4 provide the parts outside the CDR3, is DAMVIQNPRYQVTQFGKPVTLSCSQTLNHNVMYWYQQKSSQAPKLLFHYYDKDFNNEADTPDNFQSRRPNTSFCFLDIRSPGLGDTAMYLCATSRGLGQGAKNIQYFGAGTRLSVL.